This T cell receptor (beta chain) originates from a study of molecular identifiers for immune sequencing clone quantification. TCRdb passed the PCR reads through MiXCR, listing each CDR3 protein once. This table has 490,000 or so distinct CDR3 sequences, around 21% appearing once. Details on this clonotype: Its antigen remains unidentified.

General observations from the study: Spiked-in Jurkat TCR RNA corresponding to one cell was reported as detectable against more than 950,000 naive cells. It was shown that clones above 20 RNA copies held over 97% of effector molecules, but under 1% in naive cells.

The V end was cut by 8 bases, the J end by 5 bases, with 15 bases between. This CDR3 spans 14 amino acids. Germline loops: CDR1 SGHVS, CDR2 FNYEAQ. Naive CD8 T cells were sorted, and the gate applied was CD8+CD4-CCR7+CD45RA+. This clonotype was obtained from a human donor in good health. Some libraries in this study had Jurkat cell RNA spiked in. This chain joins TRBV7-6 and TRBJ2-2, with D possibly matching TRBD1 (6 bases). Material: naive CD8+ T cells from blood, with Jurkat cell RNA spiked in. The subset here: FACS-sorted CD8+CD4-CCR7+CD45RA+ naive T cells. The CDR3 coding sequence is TGTGCCAGCGGGGGCATGGGGTTTACCGGGGAGCTGTTTTTT. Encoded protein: CASGGMGFTGELFF. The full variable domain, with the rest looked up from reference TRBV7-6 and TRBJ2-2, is GAGVSQSPRYKVTKRGQDVALRCDPISGHVSLYWYRQALGQGPEFLTYFNYEAQQDKSGLPNDRFSAERPEGSISTLTIQRTEQRDSAMYRCASGGMGFTGELFFGEGSRLTVL.